Listed below are T cell receptor beta chains from one sample, sequenced in a study of T cells in Graves' hyperthyroidism and ophthalmopathy. TCRdb reanalysed the multiplex PCR reads using MiXCR and keeps one entry per CDR3 protein. Among about 640,000 distinct CDR3 sequences listed, less than 25% were seen once. Sequenced material: blood. These receptors were collected from a man aged 25-40 years with Graves' ophthalmopathy. The conserved cysteine and the conserved F or W are not part of the CDR3 here. Fields, in order: CDR3 length, J gene, clone size, V gene, CDR3 protein. Some rows have no size entry. The others give once, few or many, or a class for an expanded clone.

len: 12; j_gene: TRBJ2-7; abundance: many; v_gene: TRBV7-9; CDR3aa: ASSSWETSYEQY
len: 12; j_gene: TRBJ2-3; abundance: -; v_gene: TRBV15; CDR3aa: ATSRDLTAGTQY
len: 11; j_gene: TRBJ1-1; abundance: -; v_gene: TRBV20-1; CDR3aa: SAESYANTEAF
len: 9; j_gene: TRBJ2-7; abundance: -; v_gene: TRBV10-3; CDR3aa: AITGGNEQY
len: 12; j_gene: TRBJ1-2; abundance: many; v_gene: TRBV2; CDR3aa: ASSPDRGRVGYT
len: 9; j_gene: TRBJ2-1; abundance: few; v_gene: TRBV10-3; CDR3aa: AISANNEQF
len: 12; j_gene: TRBJ2-7; abundance: -; v_gene: TRBV10-3; CDR3aa: AISELAGVYEQY
len: 11; j_gene: TRBJ2-5; abundance: many; v_gene: TRBV2; CDR3aa: ASISDNQETQY
len: 13; j_gene: TRBJ1-4; abundance: -; v_gene: TRBV5-1; CDR3aa: ASSFGFATNEKLF
len: 10; j_gene: TRBJ1-1; abundance: -; v_gene: TRBV6-2/TRBV6-3; CDR3aa: ASSYSGPRAF